What follows are 26 T cell receptor beta chains derived from one specimen sequenced in a study of blood T cell repertoires in COVID-19. Here immunoSEQ multiplex PCR was the method, and the copy in TCRdb shows in-frame clones only, minus some. The sample carries 130,000 to 150,000 clones, almost 80% recorded once. Sequences were obtained from peripheral blood. The receptors shown here come from a man over 45 with active or convalescent COVID-19.

The chain couples TRBV11-2 to TRBJ1-1, with D possibly TRBD1 on 6 matching bases. The CDR3 covers 14 residues. The germline CDR1 and CDR2 sequences are SGHAT and FQNNGV. The V gene lost 4 bases and the J gene lost 4 bases, with 13 bases spanning the gap. CDR3 nucleotides: TGTGCCAGCAGCTATAACAGGGTAGGCACTGAAGCTTTCTTT. It translates to CASSYNRVGTEAFF.

The gene calls are TRBV11-2 and TRBJ2-7, with 8 nucleotides matching TRBD2. Germline V gives CDR1 SGHAT, CDR2 FQNNGV. The CDR3 contains 15 residues. Trimming took 0 bases from V and 3 from J; bases not matched to a gene: 4. CDR3 residues: CASSLEGSGIYEQYF. In DNA form, the CDR3 reads TGTGCCAGCAGCTTAGAGGGTAGCGGGATCTACGAGCAGTACTTC.

CDR3 sequence: CASRPTGSMNTEAFF. As DNA, the CDR3 is TGCGCCAGCAGACCGACAGGGTCCATGAACACTGAAGCTTTCTTT. The J gene is TRBJ1-1, the V gene TRBV4-1, with 7 nucleotides matching TRBD1. Trimming at V came to 6 bases and at J to 0 bases, leaving 7 bases not matched to a gene. This CDR3 is built from 15 residues. CDR1 and CDR2 from the germline V gene are MGHRA and YSYEKL.

The chain combines TRBV5-1 with TRBJ1-3; D is uncertain. Trimming took 5 bases from V and 9 from J, leaving 24 bases between them. The germline V gene encodes CDR1 SGHRS and CDR2 YFSETQ. CDR3 length: 16 amino acids. CDR3 sequence reads: CASSPSFGAPAVTIYF. The CDR3 DNA reads as TGCGCCAGCAGTCCCTCGTTCGGTGCACCCGCGGTCACCATATATTTT.

The chain employs TRBV7-8 and TRBJ1-2; unclear D gene. V was cut by 6 bases and J by 4 bases, with 15 bases left in between. The germline V gene encodes CDR1 SGHVS and CDR2 FQNEAQ. The CDR3 has 14 residues. The CDR3 spells CASSLRPELYGYTF. CDR3 nucleotides: TGTGCCAGCAGTCTCCGCCCGGAGCTCTATGGCTACACCTTC.

The V and J genes are TRBV25-1 and TRBJ2-5; a possible D gene is TRBD2 (6 bases). The germline CDR1 and CDR2 sequences are MGHDK and SYGVNS. V gave up 3 bases and J gave up 2 bases, with 13 bases separating them. The CDR3 covers 15 residues. The CDR3 DNA reads TGTGCCAGCAGTGATACCGGGACTCAACAAGAGACCCAGTACTTC. Amino acids: CASSDTGTQQETQYF.

For the CDR3, the DNA is TGTGCCAGTAGTAAGGAGTGGCGGAACAATCAGCCCCAGCATTTT. Its protein product is CASSKEWRNNQPQHF. The J gene is TRBJ1-5, the V gene TRBV19; no reliable D call. CDR1 and CDR2 (germline): LNHDA, SQIVND (reference sequence). This CDR3 has 15 amino acids. Trimming removed 4 bases at V and 3 bases at J, with 13 bases between.

This chain connects TRBV3-1 (or the pseudogene TRBV3-2) to TRBJ2-6; D is possibly TRBD2 (5 bases). The V gene's germline CDR1 is LGHDT and CDR2 YNNKEL (reference sequence). The CDR3 loop spans 13 amino acids. The CDR3 DNA reads as TGTGGTACTAGTCGCTCTGGGGCCAACGTCCTGACTTTC. Amino acids: CGTSRSGANVLTF.

The sample holds a few counts of this clone. The chain employs TRBV27 and TRBJ2-7, with D tentatively TRBD2 (6 bases). Trimming stripped 2 bases from V and 6 bases from J, with 20 bases between. The CDR3 loop spans 16 amino acids. Germline assignment: CDR1 MNHEY and CDR2 SMNVEV (reference sequence). CDR3: CASSLGLTGVIIEQYF. CDR3 DNA sequence: TGTGCCAGCAGTTTAGGTTTAACGGGAGTCATCATCGAGCAGTACTTC.

The genes are TRBV7-6 and TRBJ1-6; weak D call: TRBD1 (5 bases). The CDR3 contains 15 residues. Germline loops: CDR1 SGHVS, CDR2 FNYEAQ. The V and J ends lost 0 bases and 6 bases respectively, with 9 bases between them. The chain's CDR3 is CASSLAWGVNSPLHF. In DNA form, the CDR3 reads TGTGCCAGCAGCTTAGCTTGGGGGGTTAATTCACCCCTCCACTTT.

CDR3 DNA sequence: TGTGCCAGCAGCGCGCCAGACAGGGGCGAGGGGCAGCCCCAGCATTTT. This encodes CASSAPDRGEGQPQHF. The V gene is TRBV9, the J gene TRBJ1-5; 8 nucleotides line up with TRBD1. The CDR3 spans 16 residues. J was trimmed by 7 bases and V by 3 bases; bases with no gene match: 12. Germline V lookup: CDR1 SGDLS, CDR2 YYNGEE.

The V gene is TRBV24-1, the J gene TRBJ2-3, with 10 nucleotides matching TRBD2. J lost 4 bases, V lost 3 bases, and 6 bases had no gene match. CDR3 length equals 16 residues. The germline CDR1 and CDR2 sequences are KGHDR and SFDVKD. In nucleotides, the CDR3 is TGTGCCACCAGTGATCCTAGCGGGAGTATACCAGATACGCAGTATTTT. It is translated as CATSDPSGSIPDTQYF.

The J gene is TRBJ1-2, the V gene TRBV7-3; D call uncertain. The CDR3 contains 15 residues. V lost 5 bases, J lost 7 bases, and 20 bases lay in between. Germline CDR1 SGHTA, CDR2 FQGTGA. The CDR3 nucleotides read TGTGCCAGCAGCCCTGGGCCTGGCCGTTTATTTGGCTACACCTTC. As protein: CASSPGPGRLFGYTF.

This chain joins TRBV3-1 (or the pseudogene TRBV3-2) and TRBJ2-7; a possible D gene is TRBD2 (5 bases). Per germline, CDR1 LGHDT and CDR2 YNNKEL (reference sequence). Trimming shortened V by 5 bases and J by 5 bases, and 10 bases separated the two germline ends. This CDR3 comprises 12 residues. CDR3 residues: CASSSRSDEQYF. CDR3 nucleotides: TGTGCCAGCAGCTCCCGTAGCGACGAGCAGTACTTC.

This chain uses TRBV7-3 with TRBJ2-3; maybe TRBD2 (6 bases). Looked up from germline, CDR1 is SGHTA and CDR2 is FQGTGA. The CDR3 consists of 14 residues. The V end was cut by 6 bases, the J end by 2 bases, with 12 bases between. The CDR3 region is CASRKERATDTQYF. DNA for the CDR3: TGTGCCAGCAGGAAAGAGCGGGCCACAGATACGCAGTATTTT.

The chain employs TRBV2 and TRBJ2-5, with 10 bases lining up with TRBD1. J lost 5 bases, V lost 6 bases, and 9 bases had no gene match. In germline, CDR1 is SNHLY, CDR2 FYNNEI. CDR3 length equals 15 residues. The CDR3 reads CASSADRGVWETQYF. CDR3 DNA: TGTGCCAGCAGCGCGGACAGGGGGGTCTGGGAGACCCAGTACTTC.

This clone was counted between two and nine times. The gene calls are TRBV27 and TRBJ2-1; D possibly corresponds to TRBD2 (6 bases). CDR3 length equals 12 residues. V was shortened by 3 bases and J by 7 bases, with 7 bases between the two germline ends. Germline-derived CDR1 and CDR2 are MNHEY and SMNVEV (reference sequence). The CDR3 protein is CASSFGGNEQFF. The CDR3 DNA sequence: TGTGCCAGCAGTTTTGGAGGGAATGAGCAGTTCTTC.

The V call is TRBV28, the J call TRBJ2-5, with a tentative D call TRBD1 (6 bases). This CDR3 region has 17 residues. V lost 2 bases, J lost 5 bases, and 21 bases lay in between. Germline V gene lookup returns CDR1 MDHEN and CDR2 SYDVKM. The CDR3 sequence: CASSLAGSPKRGETQYF. CDR3 DNA: TGTGCCAGCAGTTTAGCCGGCTCTCCTAAAAGGGGGGAGACCCAGTACTTC.

This clone came up once. V usage is TRBV18 and J usage is TRBJ2-2; no definite D call. Germline CDR1 and CDR2: KGHSH and LQKENI. The CDR3 is made up of 16 amino acids. Trimming took 3 bases from V and 2 from J, leaving 13 bases between them. The CDR3 nucleotides read TGTGCCAGCTCACCCCAGAGGCCACGTAACACCGGGGAGCTGTTTTTT. Its translation: CASSPQRPRNTGELFF.

The chain couples TRBV4-2 to TRBJ2-3, with D tentatively TRBD1 (5 bases). The CDR3 extends over 19 amino acids. CDR1 is LGHNA and CDR2 is YNFKEQ in the germline V gene. Trimming cost V 2 bases and J 3 bases, with 24 bases left between them. CDR3 bases: TGTGCCAGCAGCCAAAGGTACAGCGTGGGCAGGGCGGAAACAGATACGCAGTATTTT. It yields the protein CASSQRYSVGRAETDTQYF.

The V gene is TRBV6-5, the J gene TRBJ2-6, with D maybe TRBD2 (5 bases). This CDR3 contains 14 residues. Germline values: CDR1 MNHEY, CDR2 SVGAGI. Trimming removed 11 bases from V and 3 bases from J, with 14 bases in between. CDR3 loop: CAVPVGSGANVLTF. The CDR3 DNA reads TGTGCCGTACCCGTTGGGAGTGGGGCCAACGTCCTGACTTTC.

This rearrangement joins TRBV5-6 to TRBJ2-5; the match to TRBD2 covers 7 bases. The V gene's germline CDR1 is SGHDT and CDR2 YYEEEE. After removal of 0 bases from V and 5 bases from J, the junction contained 7 bases not matched to a gene. The CDR3 is 15 residues long. DNA of the CDR3: TGTGCCAGCAGCTTGGCCCTCGCGGGAGAGGAGACCCAGTACTTC. Translation: CASSLALAGEETQYF.

The chain couples TRBV5-4 to TRBJ1-6; 7 bases are a match to TRBD1. Losses at the gene ends were 0 bases for V and 10 bases for J; bases not matched to a gene: 7. From germline, CDR1 is SGHNT and CDR2 YYREEE (reference sequence). The CDR3 extends over 15 amino acids. The CDR3 sequence is CASSLEGGARSPLHF. The CDR3 DNA reads TGTGCCAGCAGCTTGGAAGGGGGCGCGCGATCACCCCTCCACTTT.

This rearrangement joins TRBV5-4 to TRBJ1-1; D not resolved. Germline V gene lookup returns CDR1 SGHNT and CDR2 YYREEE (reference sequence). V was clipped by 0 bases and J by 1 base, with 7 bases between them. The length of the CDR3 is 14 residues. The CDR3 sequence is CASSLGAGNTEAFF. As DNA, the CDR3 is TGTGCCAGCAGCTTGGGCGCGGGGAACACTGAAGCTTTCTTT.

The CDR3 loop is CAWSAGTSGITDTQYF. The CDR3 nucleotides are TGTGCCTGGAGTGCTGGGACTAGCGGAATTACAGATACGCAGTATTTT. The chain uses TRBV30 and TRBJ2-3; TRBD2 aligns across 11 bases. The V gene's germline CDR1 is GTSNPN and CDR2 SVGIG (reference sequence). V was clipped by 1 base and J by 3 bases; unmatched bases: 6. CDR3 length equals 16 residues.

The chain links TRBV28 to TRBJ2-7, with 8 bases identical to TRBD1. Germline-derived CDR1 and CDR2 are MDHEN and SYDVKM. The CDR3 is 13 residues long. V shed 6 bases and J 3 bases; nucleotides not matched to a gene: 4. Here the CDR3 reads CASSLGQDYEQYF. Written as DNA, the CDR3 is TGTGCCAGCAGCCTGGGACAGGACTACGAGCAGTACTTC.